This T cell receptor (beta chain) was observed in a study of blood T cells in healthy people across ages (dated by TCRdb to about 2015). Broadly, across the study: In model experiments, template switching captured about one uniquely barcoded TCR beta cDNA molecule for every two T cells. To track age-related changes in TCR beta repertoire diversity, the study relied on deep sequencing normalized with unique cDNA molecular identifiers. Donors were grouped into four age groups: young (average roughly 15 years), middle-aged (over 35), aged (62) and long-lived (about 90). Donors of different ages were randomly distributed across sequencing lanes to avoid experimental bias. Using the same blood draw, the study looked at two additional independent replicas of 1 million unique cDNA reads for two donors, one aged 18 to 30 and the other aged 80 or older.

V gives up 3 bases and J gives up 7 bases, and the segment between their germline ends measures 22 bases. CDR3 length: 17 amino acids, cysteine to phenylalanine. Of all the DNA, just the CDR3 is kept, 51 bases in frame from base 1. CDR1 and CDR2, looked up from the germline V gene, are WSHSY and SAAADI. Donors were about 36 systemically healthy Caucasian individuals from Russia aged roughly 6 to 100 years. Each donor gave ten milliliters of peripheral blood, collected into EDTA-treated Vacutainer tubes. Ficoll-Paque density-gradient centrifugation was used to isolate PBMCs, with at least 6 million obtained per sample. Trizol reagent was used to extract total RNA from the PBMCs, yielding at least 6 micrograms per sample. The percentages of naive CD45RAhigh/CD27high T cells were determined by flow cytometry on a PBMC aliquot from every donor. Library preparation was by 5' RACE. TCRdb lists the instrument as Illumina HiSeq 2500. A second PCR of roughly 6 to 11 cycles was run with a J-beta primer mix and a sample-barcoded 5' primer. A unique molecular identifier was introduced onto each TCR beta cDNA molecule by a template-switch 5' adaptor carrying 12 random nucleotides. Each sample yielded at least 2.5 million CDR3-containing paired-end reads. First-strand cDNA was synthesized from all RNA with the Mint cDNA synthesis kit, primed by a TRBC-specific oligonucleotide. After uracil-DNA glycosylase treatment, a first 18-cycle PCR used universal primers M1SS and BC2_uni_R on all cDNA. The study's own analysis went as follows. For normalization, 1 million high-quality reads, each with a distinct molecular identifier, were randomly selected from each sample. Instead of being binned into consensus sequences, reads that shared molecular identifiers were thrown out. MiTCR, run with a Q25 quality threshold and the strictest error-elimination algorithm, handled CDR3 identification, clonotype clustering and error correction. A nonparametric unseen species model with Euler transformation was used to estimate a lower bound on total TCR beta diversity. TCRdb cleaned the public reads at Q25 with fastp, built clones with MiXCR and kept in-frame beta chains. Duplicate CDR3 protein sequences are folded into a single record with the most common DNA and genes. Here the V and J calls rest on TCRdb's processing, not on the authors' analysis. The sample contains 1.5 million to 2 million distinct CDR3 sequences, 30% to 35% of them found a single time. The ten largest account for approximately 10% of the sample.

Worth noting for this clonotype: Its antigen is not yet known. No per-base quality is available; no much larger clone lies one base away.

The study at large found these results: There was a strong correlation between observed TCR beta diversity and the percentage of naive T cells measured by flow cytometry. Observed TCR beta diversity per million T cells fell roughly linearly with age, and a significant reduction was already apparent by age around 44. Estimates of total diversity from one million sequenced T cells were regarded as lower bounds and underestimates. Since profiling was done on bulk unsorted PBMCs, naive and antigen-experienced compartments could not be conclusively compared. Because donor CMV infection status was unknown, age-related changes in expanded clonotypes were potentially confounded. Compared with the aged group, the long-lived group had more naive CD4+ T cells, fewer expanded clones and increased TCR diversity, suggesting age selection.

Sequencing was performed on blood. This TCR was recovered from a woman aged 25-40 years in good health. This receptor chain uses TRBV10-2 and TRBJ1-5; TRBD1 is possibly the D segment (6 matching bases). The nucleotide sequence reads TGCGCCAGCAGTGAAAACGCTTGGAAGGGGGGCCTACAGCCCCAGCATTTT. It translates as CASSENAWKGGLQPQHF.